One sample yielded the 16 T cell receptor beta chains listed below, sequenced in a study of PD-L1 blockade in urothelial cancer. Regarding time point: peripheral blood 6 weeks after treatment start. Clones were sequenced by immunoSEQ multiplex PCR, and TCRdb holds only the in-frame ones, with some missing. The sample carries 100,000 to 150,000 clones, 86% recorded once. This sample comprised PBMCs, obtained around atezolizumab (anti-PD-L1) treatment. The source of these receptors is a man over 45 with urothelial cancer.

This chain links TRBV15 with TRBJ1-5, with D unresolved. The CDR3 has 13 residues. Trimming removed 4 bases from V and 3 bases from J, with 7 bases in between. The germline V gene encodes CDR1 LNHNV and CDR2 YYDKDF (reference sequence). The CDR3 DNA sequence: TGTGCCACCAGCACCAACTCCAATCAGCCCCAGCATTTT. This gives the protein CATSTNSNQPQHF.

The CDR3 nucleotides are TGTGCCAGCAGCGTTTGGGGGCGCGACAATGAGCAGTTCTTC. This translates into CASSVWGRDNEQFF. The V gene is TRBV9, the J gene TRBJ2-1, with TRBD1 as a possible D gene (6 bases). V lost 2 bases, J lost 5 bases, and 11 bases lay in between. Looked up from germline, CDR1 is SGDLS and CDR2 is YYNGEE. CDR3 length: 14 residues. The entire variable domain, with the rest obtained from reference TRBV9 and TRBJ2-1, is as follows: DSGVTQTPKHLITATGQRVTLRCSPRSGDLSVYWYQQSLDQGLQFLIQYYNGEERAKGNILERFSAQQFPDLHSELNLSSLELGDSALYFCASSVWGRDNEQFFGPGTRLTVL.

The rearrangement links TRBV5-1 to TRBJ1-1; TRBD1 might be the D (5 bases). V lost 1 base and J 1 base, leaving 14 bases between the germline ends. The germline CDR1 and CDR2 sequences are SGHRS and YFSETQ. The length of the CDR3 is 16 residues. The CDR3, as DNA: TGCGCCAGCAGCTTGCAACACCGTGGACAGAACACTGAAGCTTTCTTT. Translated: CASSLQHRGQNTEAFF.

The genes are TRBV5-1 and TRBJ1-1; no definite D call. CDR1 and CDR2 (germline): SGHRS, YFSETQ. The CDR3 is 13 amino acids. V was pared by 0 bases and J by 6 bases, with 9 bases between. The CDR3 sequence: CASSLGRRAEAFF. As DNA, the CDR3 is TGCGCCAGCAGCTTGGGGAGGAGGGCTGAAGCTTTCTTT.

The chain employs TRBV28 and TRBJ1-6, with D possibly TRBD1 on 5 matching bases. V gave up 10 bases and J gave up 14 bases, with 15 bases separating them. Germline V gene data show CDR1 as MDHEN and CDR2 as SYDVKM. The CDR3 runs to 11 residues. In DNA form, the CDR3 reads TGTGCCATTTCCGGAGGGGCAACCCTCCACTTT. Translating it yields CAISGGATLHF.

The CDR3, as DNA: TGTGCCAGCAGCTCTCAGGGGAGCACTGAAGCTTTCTTT. It codes for CASSSQGSTEAFF. The chain recombines TRBV5-6 with TRBJ1-1; possible D gene TRBD1, 6 bases. Germline V CDR1 and CDR2: SGHDT, YYEEEE. V was cut by 3 bases and J by 4 bases, with 10 bases left in between. The CDR3 has 13 amino acids.

J is TRBJ2-3 and V is TRBV7-2, with D hard to call. CDR3 length: 14 amino acids. CDR1 is SGHTA and CDR2 is FQGNSA in the germline V gene. Between the trimmed V and J ends, which lost 0 bases and 0 bases, there was a span of 4 bases. The CDR3 DNA reads TGTGCCAGCAGCTTAGCTCCGAGCACAGATACGCAGTATTTT. It specifies CASSLAPSTDTQYF.

The CDR3 nucleotides read TGTGCCAGCAGCCTCCAGGGGGCGAGCAATCAGCCCCAGCATTTT. Its translation is CASSLQGASNQPQHF. V usage is TRBV7-9 and J usage is TRBJ1-5, with TRBD1 matching over 8 bases. The CDR3 totals 15 residues. The junction had 4 bases not matched to a gene; V was cut back by 5 bases and J by 1 base. Germline V gives CDR1 SEHNR, CDR2 FQNEAQ (reference sequence).

V and J are TRBV13 and TRBJ2-7, with 7 bases lining up with TRBD1. Germline CDR1 PRHDT, CDR2 FYEKMQ (reference sequence). With V trimmed by 5 bases and J by 0 bases, 7 bases remained unmatched. CDR3 size: 15 residues. CDR3 DNA sequence: TGTGCCAGCAGCCCCTCGGGACAGCACTCCTACGAGCAGTACTTC. Translated: CASSPSGQHSYEQYF. Together with reference TRBV13 and TRBJ2-7, the CDR3 gives the full variable domain: AAGVIQSPRHLIKEKRETATLKCYPIPRHDTVYWYQQGPGQDPQFLISFYEKMQSDKGSIPDRFSAQQFSDYHSELNMSSLELGDSALYFCASSPSGQHSYEQYFGPGTRLTVT.

This clone has just a few counts. The chain recombines TRBV30 with TRBJ2-7; perhaps TRBD1 as D (5 bases). Germline CDR1 GTSNPN, CDR2 SVGIG (reference sequence). V shed 0 bases and J shed 9 bases, with 15 bases lying between them. The CDR3 sequence is 13 residues long. CDR3 protein: CAWSVAGMAVQYF. The CDR3 DNA sequence: TGTGCCTGGAGTGTGGCAGGGATGGCCGTGCAGTACTTC.

The rearrangement uses TRBV4-1 and TRBJ1-5; a possible D gene is TRBD1 (6 bases). Trimming cost V 5 bases and J 2 bases, with 16 bases left between them. CDR1 MGHRA and CDR2 YSYEKL come from the germline V gene. The CDR3 has 16 residues. The CDR3 is CASSNRDNGGNQPQHF. The DNA of the CDR3 is TGCGCCAGCAGCAACCGGGACAATGGTGGCAATCAGCCCCAGCATTTT.

The V gene is TRBV6-1, the J gene TRBJ2-1, with 7 bases identical to TRBD2. The CDR3 spans 16 residues. Trimming at V came to 0 bases and at J to 7 bases, leaving 9 bases not matched to a gene. The V gene's germline CDR1 is MNHNS and CDR2 SASEGT. The CDR3 DNA reads TGTGCCAGCAGTGAAGCGCGGGGCGGGAGCATAAATGAGCAGTTCTTC. Protein sequence: CASSEARGGSINEQFF.

V usage is TRBV7-2 and J usage is TRBJ1-6, with 7 bases that match TRBD1. This CDR3 has 15 amino acids. J lost 6 bases, V lost 5 bases, and 7 bases had no gene match. Germline-derived CDR1 and CDR2 are SGHTA and FQGNSA. CDR3 nucleotide sequence: TGTGCCAGCAGCGGATGGGACAGCTCTAATTCACCCCTCCACTTT. It yields the protein CASSGWDSSNSPLHF. Full variable domain (missing parts from reference TRBV7-2 and TRBJ1-6): GAGVSQSPSNKVTEKGKDVELRCDPISGHTALYWYRQSLGQGLEFLIYFQGNSAPDKSGLPSDRFSAERTGGSVSTLTIQRTQQEDSAVYLCASSGWDSSNSPLHFGNGTRLTVT.

The rearrangement joins TRBV18 to TRBJ2-1; D not certain. Trimming left V 3 bases short and J 12 bases short, with 18 bases between. The CDR3 is 14 residues long. Germline CDR1 reads KGHSH; CDR2 reads LQKENI. The CDR3, as DNA: TGTGCCAGCTCACCGGATCGGGTACAATTAAGGCAGTTCTTC. This translates into CASSPDRVQLRQFF. Full variable domain (outside the CDR3, taken from reference TRBV18 and TRBJ2-1): NAGVMQNPRHLVRRRGQEARLRCSPMKGHSHVYWYRQLPEEGLKFMVYLQKENIIDESGMPKERFSAEFPKEGPSILRIQQVVRGDSAAYFCASSPDRVQLRQFFGPGTRLTVL.

The chain combines TRBV7-9 with TRBJ1-1, with TRBD1 matching 9 bases. CDR3 length: 15 amino acids. Germline V gives CDR1 SEHNR, CDR2 FQNEAQ (reference sequence). Trimming removed 5 bases from V and 3 bases from J; junction bases left unmatched: 7. CDR3 region: CASSHAWDRDTEAFF. The CDR3 DNA follows: TGTGCCAGCAGCCATGCGTGGGACAGGGACACTGAAGCTTTCTTT.

The rearrangement uses TRBV7-9 and TRBJ2-5; possible D gene TRBD2, 6 bases. The CDR3 totals 16 residues. CDR1 is SEHNR and CDR2 is FQNEAQ in the germline V gene (reference sequence). The ends were cut back, 5 bases at V and 5 bases at J, with 21 bases in the middle. DNA of the CDR3: TGTGCCAGCAGCCCAATTAGCGGTAGTATGGTTGAGACCCAGTACTTC. This translates into CASSPISGSMVETQYF.